The 12 T cell receptor beta chains given below trace back to one sample, sequenced in a study of OX40 agonist ivuxolimab in advanced cancers. The method was the immunoSEQ multiplex PCR assay. TCRdb retrieved this table from immuneACCESS and kept in-frame rearrangements only. Not all clones are present; in checked studies, unresolved V genes account for under half, and no reason is known for the remainder. In all, the sample holds about 46,000 clones, and around 87% of those were seen once. The top ten hold roughly 12% of the sample. The sample was CD4+ or CD8+ T cells sorted from blood, taken in a trial of the OX40 agonist ivuxolimab. These receptors came from an adult with an advanced solid tumor such as melanoma, head and neck, liver or kidney cancer.

CDR3 amino acids: CASSPGTGGPNQPQHF. The CDR3 DNA sequence: TGTGCCAGCAGCCCGGGGACAGGGGGACCCAATCAGCCCCAGCATTTT. The J gene is TRBJ1-5, the V gene TRBV7-9; TRBD1 aligns across 11 bases. The CDR3 is 16 amino acids. V lost 5 bases and J lost 3; bases outside the gene matches: 6. CDR1 is SEHNR and CDR2 is FQNEAQ in the germline V gene (reference sequence).

V gene TRBV7-2 combines with J gene TRBJ2-1; the match to TRBD2 covers 12 bases. This CDR3 spans 17 amino acids. Trimming removed 1 base from V and 12 bases from J; junction bases left unmatched: 13. The germline V gene has CDR1 SGHTA and CDR2 FQGNSA. The CDR3 protein is CASSLGLAGGKSKSQFF. CDR3 in DNA: TGTGCCAGCAGCTTAGGCCTAGCGGGAGGGAAGTCGAAGTCGCAGTTCTTC.

J is TRBJ2-7 and V is TRBV7-3; D is possibly TRBD2 (6 bases). Germline assignment: CDR1 SGHTA and CDR2 FQGTGA. CDR3 length: 14 residues. With 4 bases removed from V and 7 bases from J, the gap between germline ends came to 17 bases. CDR3 DNA sequence: TGTGCCAGCAGCTCAACGGACCCGGGGGTGGAGCAGTACTTC. It is translated as CASSSTDPGVEQYF.

V and J are TRBV4-1 and TRBJ2-7; 8 bases match TRBD2. CDR3 length: 16 residues. Trimming cost V 3 bases and J 6 bases; bases outside gene matches: 13. The germline V gene encodes CDR1 MGHRA and CDR2 YSYEKL. The DNA for the CDR3 is TGCGCCAGCAGCCAGGGCGGGGGGTCTCCTCGGGGCGAGCAGTACTTC. As protein: CASSQGGGSPRGEQYF.

The chain links TRBV29-1 to TRBJ2-2; 10 bases agree with TRBD1. This CDR3 has 15 residues. CDR1 is SQVTM, CDR2 ANQGSEA, per germline. The junction had 6 bases not matched to a gene; V was cut back by 3 bases and J by 5 bases. The CDR3 DNA reads as TGCAGCGTTGATGGGGACAGGGGAAAGACCGGGGAGCTGTTTTTT. As protein: CSVDGDRGKTGELFF.

V is TRBV7-2 and J is TRBJ1-1; 11 positions match TRBD1. Germline V gives CDR1 SGHTA, CDR2 FQGNSA. V lost 4 bases and J lost 1; bases outside the gene matches: 11. The CDR3 consists of 18 residues. In nucleotides, the CDR3 is TGTGCCAGCAGCTATCGGGGAGGGACAGGGGGAGGGAACACTGAAGCTTTCTTT. This translates into CASSYRGGTGGGNTEAFF. Combining the CDR3 with reference TRBV7-2 and TRBJ1-1 gives the whole variable domain GAGVSQSPSNKVTEKGKDVELRCDPISGHTALYWYRQSLGQGLEFLIYFQGNSAPDKSGLPSDRFSAERTGGSVSTLTIQRTQQEDSAVYLCASSYRGGTGGGNTEAFFGQGTRLTVV.

This chain joins TRBV5-4 and TRBJ2-2; D perhaps matches TRBD1 (7 bases). Germline CDR1 is SGHNT and CDR2 is YYREEE (reference sequence). The CDR3 contains 15 residues. The V end was cut by 4 bases, the J end by 1 base, with 11 bases between. The CDR3 DNA follows: TGTGCCAGCAGCCGCGGGACAGTGAACACCGGGGAGCTGTTTTTT. Residues: CASSRGTVNTGELFF. Combining the CDR3 with reference TRBV5-4 and TRBJ2-2 gives the whole variable domain ETGVTQSPTHLIKTRGQQVTLRCSSQSGHNTVSWYQQALGQGPQFIFQYYREEENGRGNFPPRFSGLQFPNYSSELNVNALELDDSALYLCASSRGTVNTGELFFGEGSRLTVL.

The chain joins TRBV2 to TRBJ2-3, with D maybe TRBD1 (6 bases). CDR3 length: 16 residues. Germline loops: CDR1 SNHLY, CDR2 FYNNEI. With 7 bases removed from V and 2 bases from J, the gap between germline ends came to 19 bases. The CDR3 bases are TGTGCCAGCACATCCATTGGGCAGGGGATCACAGATACGCAGTATTTT. Protein product: CASTSIGQGITDTQYF.

V and J are TRBV5-4 and TRBJ2-7; 10 positions match TRBD1. In germline, CDR1 is SGHNT, CDR2 YYREEE (reference sequence). The J segment lost 5 bases and the V segment lost 4 bases, leaving 9 bases of the junction unmatched. The CDR3 totals 15 residues. The CDR3 coding sequence is TGTGCCAGCAGCACGACGGGACAGGGGTTGGACGAGCAGTACTTC. Translated, it gives CASSTTGQGLDEQYF.

In the case of this clone: Compared with germline, one end of the junction differs, possibly owing to a read error. The chain uses TRBV5-1 and TRBJ2-2, with 7 positions matching TRBD1. The CDR3 spans 13 residues. Germline V CDR1 and CDR2: SGHRS, YFSETQ. CDR3 amino acids: CASSYRGTGELFF. CDR3 nucleotides: TGCGCCAGTAGCTACAGGGGAACCGGGGAGCTGTTTTTT.

The V call is TRBV4-1, the J call TRBJ2-3, with 8 bases identical to TRBD1. Germline CDR1 is MGHRA and CDR2 is YSYEKL. The CDR3 has 15 amino acids. The V segment lost 0 bases and the J segment 4 bases; nucleotides outside the gene matches: 3. CDR3 coding DNA: TGCGCCAGCAGCCAAGACAGGGGGCAGGCAGATACGCAGTATTTT. It is translated as CASSQDRGQADTQYF.

This chain links TRBV6-8 with TRBJ1-2; D gene unclear. Deletions cut 5 bases from V and 1 base from J, with 2 bases between. Germline V CDR1 and CDR2: MNHGY, SAAAGT. This CDR3 is built from 11 residues. The CDR3 loop is CASSRNYGYTF. The CDR3 DNA is TGTGCCAGCAGTCGTAACTATGGCTACACCTTC.